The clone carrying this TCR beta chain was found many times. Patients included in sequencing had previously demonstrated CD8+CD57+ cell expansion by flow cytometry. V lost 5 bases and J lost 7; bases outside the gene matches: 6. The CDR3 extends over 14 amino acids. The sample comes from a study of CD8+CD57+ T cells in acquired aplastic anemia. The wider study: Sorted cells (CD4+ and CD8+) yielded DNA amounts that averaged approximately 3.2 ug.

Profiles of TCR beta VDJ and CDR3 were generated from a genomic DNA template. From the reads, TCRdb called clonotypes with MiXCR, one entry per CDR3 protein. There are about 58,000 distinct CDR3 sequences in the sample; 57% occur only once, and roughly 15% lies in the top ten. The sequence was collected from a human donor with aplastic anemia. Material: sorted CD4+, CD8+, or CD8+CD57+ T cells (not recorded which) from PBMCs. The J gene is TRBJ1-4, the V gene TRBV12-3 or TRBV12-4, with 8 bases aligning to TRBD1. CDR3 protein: CASSPRGLGEKLFF. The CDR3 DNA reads TGTGCCAGCAGTCCCAGGGGGCTAGGTGAAAAACTGTTTTTT.